The 27 T cell receptor beta chains below all came from one sample that was sequenced in a study of T cells in Graves' hyperthyroidism and ophthalmopathy. Researchers amplified the TCR beta CDR3 regions from RNA transcripts. Carried out on the TCR CDR3, a first-round RT-PCR used the HTBI primer set. TCRdb reprocessed the multiplex PCR reads via MiXCR and lists one record per CDR3 protein. This table has about half a million distinct CDR3 sequences, under 25% appearing once. The source material was blood. All receptors derive from a man aged 18 to 30 with Graves' hyperthyroidism.

The chain combines TRBV9 with TRBJ2-5; tentatively, D is TRBD1 or TRBD2 (5 bases each). The CDR3 contains 15 residues. Germline CDR1 is SGDLS and CDR2 is YYNGEE. Trimming pared 4 bases from V and 5 bases from J, leaving 18 bases between. The CDR3 sequence: CASSSPGTRSETQYF. Here the CDR3 DNA reads TGTGCCAGCAGCTCACCCGGGACCCGGAGTGAGACCCAGTACTTC.

This clonotype was detected many times. This sequence joins TRBV6-4 and TRBJ2-5; D not resolved. V was pared by 0 bases and J by 3 bases, with 17 bases between. Germline V CDR1 and CDR2: MRHNA, SNTAGT. The length of the CDR3 is 17 residues. The chain's CDR3 is CASSDSKRASIKETQYF. The DNA of the CDR3 is TGTGCCAGCAGTGACTCGAAAAGGGCCTCGATTAAAGAGACCCAGTACTTC.

This clonotype was seen a few times. The chain couples TRBV28 to TRBJ2-7, with 8 positions matching TRBD1. This CDR3 is built from 15 residues. Germline CDR1 MDHEN, CDR2 SYDVKM. Trimming removed 3 bases from V and 2 bases from J; junction bases left unmatched: 6. CDR3 sequence: CASSFPQGAPYEQYF. The CDR3 DNA is TGTGCCAGCAGTTTCCCTCAGGGGGCCCCCTACGAGCAGTACTTC.

About this clonotype: One junction end disagrees with the germline gene, perhaps due to a read error. The genes are TRBV12-3 or TRBV12-4 and TRBJ1-1; the D is unclear. CDR3 length: 14 residues. The CDR3 DNA reads TGTGCCAGCAGCTACTCCGGGAAAAACACTGAAGCTCTCTTT. This sequence encodes CASSYSGKNTEALF.

Regarding this clonotype: It may be a read error: a sequence one base away is much more abundant. The chain recombines TRBV30 with TRBJ1-1; D uncertain. Germline V gene data show CDR1 as GTSNPN and CDR2 as SVGIG (reference sequence). Trimming pared 3 bases from V and 3 bases from J, leaving 11 bases between. This CDR3 has 13 amino acids. The CDR3 reads CAWSVALHTEAFF. The CDR3 DNA follows: TGTGCCTGGAGCGTAGCTCTTCACACTGAAGCTTTCTTT.

This clonotype came up a few times. V is TRBV6-4 and J is TRBJ2-1, with D possibly TRBD2 on 6 matching bases. V was clipped by 3 bases and J by 15 bases, with 21 bases between them. CDR1 is MRHNA and CDR2 is SNTAGT in the germline V gene. This CDR3 has 14 residues. DNA of the CDR3: TGTGCCAGCAGTGAGCGGGGACCCCCCGGAGGGCTGTTCTTC. It yields the protein CASSERGPPGGLFF.

Ten or more counts support this clonotype. This chain links TRBV2 with TRBJ2-5; D is unresolved. CDR1 and CDR2 from the germline V gene are SNHLY and FYNNEI. V shed 6 bases and J shed 5 bases, with 13 bases lying between them. The CDR3 covers 13 residues. CDR3: CASSAGPGETQYF. The CDR3 DNA follows: TGTGCCAGCAGCGCCGGGCCTGGGGAGACCCAGTACTTC.

In this sample, this clonotype turned up many times. The J gene is TRBJ2-7, the V gene TRBV29-1; 10 bases align to TRBD1. V shed 8 bases, J shed 7 bases, and the junction held 8 bases outside the gene matches. The CDR3 spans 12 residues. Per germline, CDR1 SQVTM and CDR2 ANQGSEA. Written as DNA, the CDR3 is TGCAGCCTGCGACAGGGGGCGGGGGAGCAGTACTTC. Encoded protein: CSLRQGAGEQYF.

This clonotype showed up many times. CDR3 protein: CASSLAARAIEQYF. CDR3 nucleotides: TGTGCCAGCAGTTTAGCGGCCAGGGCCATCGAGCAGTACTTC. The chain combines TRBV12-3 or TRBV12-4 with TRBJ2-7; D perhaps matches TRBD1 (5 bases). V lost 0 bases and J lost 6, with 12 bases in between. The CDR3 is 14 amino acids.

This clonotype was seen at least ten times. This rearrangement joins TRBV11-1 to TRBJ1-3; no reliable D call. Germline loops: CDR1 SGHAT, CDR2 FQDESV (reference sequence). The V gene lost 1 base and the J gene lost 0 bases, with 10 bases spanning the gap. The CDR3 length is 16 residues. The chain's CDR3 is CASSLEGRFSGNTIYF. DNA for the CDR3: TGTGCCAGCAGCTTAGAGGGAAGATTCTCTGGAAACACCATATATTTT.

Many counts were recorded for this clonotype. V usage is TRBV11-1 and J usage is TRBJ1-1, with D unclear. V lost 5 bases to trimming and J lost 4 bases, with 17 bases between them. Germline-derived CDR1 and CDR2 are SGHAT and FQDESV (reference sequence). This CDR3 region has 15 residues. Written as DNA, the CDR3 is TGTGCCAGCAGCCCCGTAGGACCCTTGGGCACTGAAGCTTTCTTT. It translates to CASSPVGPLGTEAFF.

There are many counts of this clonotype. The rearrangement links TRBV6-1 to TRBJ1-2; D unresolved. Germline lookup yields CDR1 MNHNS and CDR2 SASEGT. The CDR3 is made up of 15 amino acids. V was cut by 6 bases and J by 3 bases, with 17 bases left in between. The CDR3 nucleotides are TGTGCCAGCAGCGGAATCGCAGGAGAATACTATGGCTACACCTTC. It yields the protein CASSGIAGEYYGYTF.

This clonotype came up a few times. The CDR3 region is CASRTVEARNYGYTF. The CDR3 DNA reads TGTGCCAGCAGGACCGTGGAGGCACGTAACTATGGCTACACCTTC. This chain links TRBV6-1 with TRBJ1-2; D is unclear. This CDR3 contains 15 residues. Trimming cost V 6 bases and J 1 base, with 15 bases left between them. CDR1 MNHNS and CDR2 SASEGT come from the germline V gene.

This clonotype came up many times. The gene calls are TRBV30 and TRBJ1-1; D gene ambiguous. This CDR3 has 13 amino acids. Germline V gives CDR1 GTSNPN, CDR2 SVGIG (reference sequence). V gave up 7 bases and J gave up 2 bases, with 14 bases separating them. CDR3 nucleotides: TGTGCCTTCCATTGGGATTTAAACACTGAAGCTTTCTTT. Translating gives CAFHWDLNTEAFF.

V gene TRBV12-3 or TRBV12-4 combines with J gene TRBJ2-7; 7 positions match TRBD1. The CDR3 totals 14 residues. V trimming: 6 bases; J trimming: 3 bases; junction bases outside the gene matches: 8. CDR3 residues: CASSPDRVDYEQYF. The CDR3 coding sequence is TGTGCCAGCAGCCCAGACAGGGTTGACTACGAGCAGTACTTC.

The rearrangement uses TRBV28 and TRBJ1-1; D gene uncertain. Trimming took off 2 bases at V and 10 bases at J, with 11 bases between the two ends. Germline assignment: CDR1 MDHEN and CDR2 SYDVKM. This CDR3 comprises 12 residues. The CDR3 region is CASSLEESAAFF. The CDR3 DNA is TGTGCCAGCAGTTTAGAGGAAAGCGCAGCTTTCTTT.

This clonotype appeared a few times. This chain connects TRBV11-1 to TRBJ2-5; D might be TRBD1 (6 bases). This CDR3 contains 14 residues. Trimming pared 5 bases from V and 5 bases from J, leaving 15 bases between. Germline CDR1 SGHAT, CDR2 FQDESV (reference sequence). The CDR3 coding sequence is TGTGCCAGCAGCCAACAGGGTGTGTCGGAGACCCAGTACTTC. Amino acid sequence: CASSQQGVSETQYF.

This clonotype appeared a few times. This chain links TRBV20-1 with TRBJ2-2, with TRBD1 matching over 7 bases. The CDR3 is 15 amino acids. Germline CDR1 is DFQATT and CDR2 is SNEGSKA (reference sequence). V shed 3 bases, J shed 2 bases, and the junction held 6 bases outside the gene matches. In DNA, the CDR3 is TGCAGTGCTAGGGCCGGGACAGCCAACACCGGGGAGCTGTTTTTT. The encoded protein is CSARAGTANTGELFF.

This clonotype was found many times. This sequence joins TRBV6-2 or TRBV6-3 and TRBJ2-1; either TRBD1 or TRBD2 may fit D (6 bases each). The CDR3 contains 14 residues. Germline CDR1 reads MNHEY; CDR2 reads SVGEGT. Trimming shortened V by 0 bases and J by 7 bases, and 10 bases separated the two germline ends. The CDR3 sequence: CASSYSGGWNEQFF. In DNA, the CDR3 is TGTGCCAGCAGTTACTCGGGGGGCTGGAATGAGCAGTTCTTC.

This clonotype was seen a handful of times. The CDR3 carries no conserved terminal phenylalanine or tryptophan, so it likely arises from a read error. This rearrangement joins TRBV28 to TRBJ2-3, with TRBD1 identical over 7 bases. This CDR3 comprises 15 residues. V shed 6 bases and J 0 bases; nucleotides not matched to a gene: 6. Germline CDR1 reads MDHEN; CDR2 reads SYDVKM. The CDR3 nucleotides are TGTGCCAGCAGGTCCGGGACAGAAAGCACAGATACGCAGTATTCT. This encodes CASRSGTESTDTQYS.

This chain connects TRBV12-3 or TRBV12-4 to TRBJ2-7, with 12 bases that match TRBD2. This CDR3 has 15 amino acids. J was trimmed by 5 bases and V by 4 bases; bases with no gene match: 6. CDR3 protein: CASSSLAGGMNEQYF. Written as DNA, the CDR3 is TGTGCCAGCAGTTCCCTAGCGGGGGGGATGAACGAGCAGTACTTC.

This clonotype was counted only a few times. The rearrangement uses TRBV27 and TRBJ2-5, with 9 bases that match TRBD2. The CDR3 is 15 residues long. CDR1 and CDR2 from the germline V gene are MNHEY and SMNVEV (reference sequence). The V gene end was trimmed by 7 bases and the J gene end by 2 bases; junction bases not matched to a gene: 8. The CDR3 is CASTPGAGGQETQYF. In DNA form, the CDR3 reads TGTGCCAGCACCCCGGGAGCGGGGGGACAAGAGACCCAGTACTTC.

This clonotype appeared many times. The chain carries TRBV19 and TRBJ1-1, with 7 bases lining up with TRBD1. From germline, CDR1 is LNHDA and CDR2 SQIVND (reference sequence). The J segment lost 4 bases and the V segment lost 4 bases, leaving 6 bases of the junction unmatched. The CDR3 contains 14 residues. CDR3 bases: TGTGCCAGTAGTACAGGGGGGAAGAGCACTGAAGCTTTCTTT. Translating it yields CASSTGGKSTEAFF.

This clonotype has ten or more counts. This chain uses TRBV2 with TRBJ1-5; the D is unclear. The CDR3 spans 13 residues. CDR1 and CDR2 (germline): SNHLY, FYNNEI. The V and J ends lost 4 bases and 1 base respectively, with 5 bases between them. The CDR3 loop reads CASSGGSNQPQHF. CDR3 in DNA: TGTGCCAGCAGTGGAGGGAGCAATCAGCCCCAGCATTTT.

This clonotype has a count of ten or more. The J gene is TRBJ2-7, the V gene TRBV28; D perhaps matches TRBD2 (5 bases). This CDR3 is 14 amino acids long. The germline V gene has CDR1 MDHEN and CDR2 SYDVKM. Trimming shortened V by 6 bases and J by 2 bases, and 14 bases separated the two germline ends. The CDR3 DNA reads as TGTGCCAGCAGCCGAATCCGGGGTGCCTACGAGCAGTACTTC. Protein sequence: CASSRIRGAYEQYF.

This clonotype turned up a few times. This chain uses TRBV6-5 with TRBJ1-1, with D uncertain. Trimming took off 7 bases at V and 0 bases at J, with 15 bases between the two ends. Germline lookup yields CDR1 MNHEY and CDR2 SVGAGI. The CDR3 loop spans 15 amino acids. The CDR3 nucleotides read TGTGCCAGCATTATTAGTTCCCTGATGAACACTGAAGCTTTCTTT. As protein: CASIISSLMNTEAFF.

The table lists this clonotype with many counts. The chain uses TRBV19 and TRBJ2-2; no clear D. V was trimmed by 4 bases and J by 7 bases, leaving 4 bases between them. This CDR3 comprises 11 residues. Germline V gene data show CDR1 as LNHDA and CDR2 as SQIVND (reference sequence). CDR3 residues: CASSRVGELFF. The CDR3 bases are TGTGCCAGTAGTAGGGTCGGGGAGCTGTTTTTT. Supplemented by reference TRBV19 and TRBJ2-2, the full variable domain reads DGGITQSPKYLFRKEGQNVTLSCEQNLNHDAMYWYRQDPGQGLRLIYYSQIVNDFQKGDIAEGYSVSREKKESFPLTVTSAQKNPTAFYLCASSRVGELFFGEGSRLTVL.